This T cell receptor beta chain was sequenced during a study of OX40 agonist ivuxolimab in advanced cancers. Study-level background: Ivuxolimab is an agonistic anti-OX40 (CD134) antibody, and patients were treated with it. Study results and caveats: Low normalized T-cell clonal expansion was also seen in some nonresponders.

Only in-frame clones appear in the TCRdb table, and some are missing; sequencing was by immunoSEQ multiplex PCR. Among roughly 91,000 clones, about 96% were seen once, and the ten largest hold roughly 2.1%. As to this clone: Its antigen remains unidentified.

This TCR was sampled from an adult with an advanced solid tumor such as melanoma, head and neck, liver or kidney cancer. This specimen consisted of CD4+ or CD8+ T cells sorted from blood, obtained in a trial of the OX40 agonist ivuxolimab.

In DNA, the CDR3 is TGTGCCAGCAGCTTAGAAGGGACAGGGGGCTACGAGCAGTACTTC. Its translation is CASSLEGTGGYEQYF. This chain joins TRBV7-2 and TRBJ2-7; 11 bases agree with TRBD1. V lost 1 base to trimming and J lost 3 bases; unmatched junction nucleotides: 2. Per germline, CDR1 SGHTA and CDR2 FQGNSA. This CDR3 has 15 amino acids. The whole variable domain, filled in from reference TRBV7-2 and TRBJ2-7, reads GAGVSQSPSNKVTEKGKDVELRCDPISGHTALYWYRQSLGQGLEFLIYFQGNSAPDKSGLPSDRFSAERTGGSVSTLTIQRTQQEDSAVYLCASSLEGTGGYEQYFGPGTRLTVT.